The rows below give T cell receptor beta chains drawn from one sample of a study of memory CD4+ T cells and cytomegalovirus serostatus. Some clones are missing from TCRdb's copy, which holds only in-frame ones; the method was immunoSEQ multiplex PCR. This sample has 40,000 to 50,000 clones, with 70% to 75% found just once. Material for sequencing was memory CD4+ T cells from blood. Source of these receptors: an adult in good health and CMV-seropositive. CDR3s include the opening cysteine and the closing phenylalanine or tryptophan.

v_gene	j_gene	CDR3aa
TRBV6-1	TRBJ2-5	CASSANRGRETQYF
TRBV6-6	TRBJ2-7	CASSRPRGHPSYEQYF
TRBV20-1	TRBJ1-1	CSATSEEAAFF
TRBV11-2	TRBJ2-7	CASSPGTDEQYF
TRBV27	TRBJ2-2	CASSFDPESNTGELFF
TRBV7-2	TRBJ2-7	CASSLSQGNSYEQYF
TRBV2	TRBJ1-2	CASNREEGYGYTF
TRBV7-9	TRBJ1-1	CASSLGQGNTEAFF
TRBV4-3	TRBJ2-7	CASSQHGGAGYEQYF
TRBV7-2	TRBJ2-5	CASSLQGGVQETQYF
TRBV5-1	TRBJ2-3	CASSLREYTDTQYF
TRBV4-1	TRBJ2-2	CASSPRDNRAGELFF
TRBV19	TRBJ2-1	CASSTTGAKGEQFF
TRBV5-1	TRBJ2-3	CASSLGGLAVDTQYF
TRBV7-2	TRBJ1-5	CASSLFSDGFLHF
TRBV14	TRBJ2-3	CASSLGQSTDTQYF
TRBV27	TRBJ1-1	CASSLNRMRLLGEAFF
TRBV2	TRBJ2-7	CASSSDNSYEQYF
TRBV19	TRBJ1-1	CASKELNTEAFF
TRBV11-2	TRBJ1-6	CASSLVGSFGTLSSSPLHF
TRBV11-2	TRBJ1-2	CASSLDREAMNYGYTF
TRBV11-2	TRBJ1-6	CASSLVSDSPLHF
TRBV5-1	TRBJ1-1	CASRRTGVGTEAFF
TRBV6-5	TRBJ2-3	CASQIDPTDTQYF
TRBV6-1	TRBJ1-4	CASSENSSNEKLFF
TRBV21-1	TRBJ1-1	CASSTGKAMNTEAFF
TRBV10-3	TRBJ1-1	CAISEFQGNTEAFF
TRBV18	TRBJ1-2	CASSPPTGTEGYTF
TRBV7-2	TRBJ1-5	CASSLDRGPQHF